This paragraph covers one T cell receptor beta chain sequence. These data belong to a study of blood T cell repertoires in COVID-19. Study context: Material from acute and convalescent COVID-19 was sourced from the United States, Italy and Spain. PBMCs, B-cell-depleted T cells, or T cells were the source of the cDNA or gDNA that made up the material.

Per the original data handling: Reference gene primer amplification yielded estimated nucleated cell counts. The protocol was immunoSEQ multiplex PCR, while the TCRdb copy is restricted to in-frame clones and leaves out a portion. The V and J calls and clone size are taken from that table; D and trimming were inferred from the DNA. Among 53,000 or so clones, 75% to 95% were seen once, and the ten largest hold approximately 6.2%. The CDR3 sequence is 13 residues long. Trimming removed 4 bases at V and 4 bases at J, with 9 bases between. In germline, CDR1 is MRHNA, CDR2 SNTAGT. The TCR was taken from a man aged 35-49 years with acute or convalescent COVID-19. J is TRBJ2-3 and V is TRBV6-4; D gene unclear. Sequencing input: peripheral blood. The CDR3 is CASSVTAADTQYF. The CDR3 DNA reads as TGTGCCAGCAGTGTCACAGCAGCAGATACGCAGTATTTT.